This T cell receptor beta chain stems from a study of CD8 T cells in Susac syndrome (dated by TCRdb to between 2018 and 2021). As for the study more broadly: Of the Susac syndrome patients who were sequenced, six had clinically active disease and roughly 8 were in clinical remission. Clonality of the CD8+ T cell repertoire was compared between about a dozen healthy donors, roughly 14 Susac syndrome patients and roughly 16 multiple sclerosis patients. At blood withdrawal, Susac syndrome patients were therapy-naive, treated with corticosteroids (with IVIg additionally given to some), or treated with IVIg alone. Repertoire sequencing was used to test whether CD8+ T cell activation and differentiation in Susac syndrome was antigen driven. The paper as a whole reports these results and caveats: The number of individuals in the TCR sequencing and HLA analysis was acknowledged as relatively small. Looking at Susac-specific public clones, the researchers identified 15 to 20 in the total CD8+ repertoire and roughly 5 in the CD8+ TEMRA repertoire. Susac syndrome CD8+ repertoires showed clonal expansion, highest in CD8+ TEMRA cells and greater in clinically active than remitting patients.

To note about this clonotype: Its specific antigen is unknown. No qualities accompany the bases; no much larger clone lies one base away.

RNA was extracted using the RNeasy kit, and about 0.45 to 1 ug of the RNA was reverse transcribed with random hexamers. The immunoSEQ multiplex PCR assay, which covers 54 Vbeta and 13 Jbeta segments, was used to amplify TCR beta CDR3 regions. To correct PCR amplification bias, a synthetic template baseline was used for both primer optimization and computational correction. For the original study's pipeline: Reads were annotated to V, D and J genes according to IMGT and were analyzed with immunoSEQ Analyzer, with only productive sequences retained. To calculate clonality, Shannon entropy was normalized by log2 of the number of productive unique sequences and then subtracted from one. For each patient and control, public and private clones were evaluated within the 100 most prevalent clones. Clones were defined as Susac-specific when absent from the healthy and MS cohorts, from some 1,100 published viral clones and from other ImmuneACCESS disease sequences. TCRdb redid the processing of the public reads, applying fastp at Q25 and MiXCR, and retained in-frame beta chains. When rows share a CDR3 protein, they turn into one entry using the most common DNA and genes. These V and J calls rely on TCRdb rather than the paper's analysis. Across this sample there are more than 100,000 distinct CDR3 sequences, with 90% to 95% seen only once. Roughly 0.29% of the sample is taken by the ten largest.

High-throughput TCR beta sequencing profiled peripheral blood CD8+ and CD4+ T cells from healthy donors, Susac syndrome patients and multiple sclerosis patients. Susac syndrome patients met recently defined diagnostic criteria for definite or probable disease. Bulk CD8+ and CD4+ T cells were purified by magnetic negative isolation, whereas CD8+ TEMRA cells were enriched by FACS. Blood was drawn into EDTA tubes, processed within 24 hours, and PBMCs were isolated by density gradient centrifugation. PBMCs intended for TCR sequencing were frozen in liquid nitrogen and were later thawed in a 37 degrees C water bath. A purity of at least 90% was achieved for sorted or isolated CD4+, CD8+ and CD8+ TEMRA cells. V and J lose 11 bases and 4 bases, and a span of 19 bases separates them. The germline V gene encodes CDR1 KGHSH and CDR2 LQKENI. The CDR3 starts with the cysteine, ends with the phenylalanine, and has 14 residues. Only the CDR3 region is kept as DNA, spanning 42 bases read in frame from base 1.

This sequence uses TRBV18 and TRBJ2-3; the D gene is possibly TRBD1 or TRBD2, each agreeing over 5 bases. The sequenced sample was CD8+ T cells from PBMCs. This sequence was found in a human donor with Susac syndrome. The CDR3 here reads CALLEQGVSDTQYF. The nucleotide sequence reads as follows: TGTGCCCTCCTCGAGCAGGGAGTTTCAGATACGCAGTATTTT.